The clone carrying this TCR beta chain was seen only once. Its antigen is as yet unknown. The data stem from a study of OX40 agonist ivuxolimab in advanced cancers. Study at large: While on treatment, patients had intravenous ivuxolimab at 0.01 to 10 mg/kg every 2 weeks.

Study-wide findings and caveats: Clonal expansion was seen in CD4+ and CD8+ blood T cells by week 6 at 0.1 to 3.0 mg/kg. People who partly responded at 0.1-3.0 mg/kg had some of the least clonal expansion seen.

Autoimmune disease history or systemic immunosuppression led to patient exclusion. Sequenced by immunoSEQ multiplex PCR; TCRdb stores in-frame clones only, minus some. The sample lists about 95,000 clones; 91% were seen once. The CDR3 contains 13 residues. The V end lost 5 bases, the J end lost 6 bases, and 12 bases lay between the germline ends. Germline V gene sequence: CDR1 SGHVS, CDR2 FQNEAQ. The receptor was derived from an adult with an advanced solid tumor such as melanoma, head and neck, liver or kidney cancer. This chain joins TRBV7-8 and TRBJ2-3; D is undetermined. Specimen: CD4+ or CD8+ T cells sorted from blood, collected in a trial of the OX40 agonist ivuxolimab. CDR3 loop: CASSPAGGDTQYF. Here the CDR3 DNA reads TGTGCCAGCAGCCCCGCCGGTGGGGATACGCAGTATTTT.